The 21 T cell receptor beta chains below come from one sample, sequenced in a study of vaccination and CD4 T cells after COVID-19. With the Oncomine TCR Beta short-read assay, DNA from cultured CD4+ T cells was sequenced. TCRdb used MiXCR to reprocess the PCR reads, holding one entry per CDR3 protein. The data hold some 15,000 distinct CDR3 sequences, with less than 50% observed a single time. Treatment denoted: approximately nine-day PBMC culture with coronavirus spike peptide pools or control peptides (ViraFEST assay). No antigens are known for them. Sequencing was performed on CD4+ T cells from blood, cultured in vitro. These receptors were collected from a human donor who had recovered from COVID-19.

This clonotype is medium-sized within its sample. The chain is built from TRBV7-3 and TRBJ2-3; D gene unclear. V gave up 5 bases and J gave up 3 bases, with 9 bases separating them. The CDR3 contains 13 residues. Per the germline V gene, CDR1 is SGHTA and CDR2 is FQGTGA. CDR3 amino acids: CASSLGSTDTQYF. The CDR3 DNA is TGTGCCAGCAGCCTGGGAAGTACAGATACGCAGTATTTT.

This clonotype was detected a few times. The V and J genes are TRBV5-4 and TRBJ1-2; 10 bases are shared with TRBD1. With 5 bases clipped from V and 7 bases from J, the junction kept 8 bases outside the gene matches. The CDR3 runs 14 residues. Germline V gene lookup returns CDR1 SGHNT and CDR2 YYREEE (reference sequence). CDR3 coding DNA: TGTGCCAGCAGGACAGGGGGCGCAACGGTTGGCTACACCTTC. This codes for CASRTGGATVGYTF.

The rearrangement joins TRBV24-1 to TRBJ2-3; 8 nucleotides agree with TRBD1. With V trimmed by 4 bases and J by 5 bases, 10 bases remained unmatched. CDR3 length: 16 residues. CDR1 and CDR2 from the germline V gene are KGHDR and SFDVKD. The CDR3 loop reads CATSDPGGAGRDTQYF. The CDR3 nucleotides read TGTGCCACCAGTGACCCAGGGGGCGCTGGGAGAGATACGCAGTATTTT.

This chain uses TRBV28 with TRBJ1-5; D is ambiguous. The CDR3 has 15 amino acids. Deletions cut 6 bases from V and 2 bases from J, with 14 bases between. Looked up from germline, CDR1 is MDHEN and CDR2 is SYDVKM. The CDR3 region has the DNA TGTGCCAGCAGCCCCTCTCCCGTCGGCAATCAGCCCCAGCATTTT. It translates to CASSPSPVGNQPQHF.

The chain is built from TRBV28 and TRBJ2-7; 10 nucleotides agree with TRBD2. CDR1 is MDHEN and CDR2 is SYDVKM in the germline V gene. The V segment lost 4 bases and the J segment 4 bases; nucleotides outside the gene matches: 7. The CDR3 has 15 residues. CDR3 amino acids: CASSSPSGSRYEQYF. CDR3 coding DNA: TGTGCCAGCAGTTCCCCTAGCGGGAGCAGGTACGAGCAGTACTTC. Looking up the rest from reference TRBV28 and TRBJ2-7 gives the full variable domain: DVKVTQSSRYLVKRTGEKVFLECVQDMDHENMFWYRQDPGLGLRLIYFSYDVKMKEKGDIPEGYSVSREKKERFSLILESASTNQTSMYLCASSSPSGSRYEQYFGPGTRLTVT.

This chain links TRBV19 with TRBJ1-1; a weak D match, TRBD1 (5 bases). Germline assignment: CDR1 LNHDA and CDR2 SQIVND (reference sequence). The CDR3 covers 15 residues. Between the trimmed V and J ends, which lost 6 bases and 0 bases, there was a span of 14 bases. The CDR3 loop is CASRTPGRMNTEAFF. For the CDR3, the DNA is TGTGCCAGTAGGACCCCGGGACGGATGAACACTGAAGCTTTCTTT. Drawing the rest from reference TRBV19 and TRBJ1-1, the complete variable domain is DGGITQSPKYLFRKEGQNVTLSCEQNLNHDAMYWYRQDPGQGLRLIYYSQIVNDFQKGDIAEGYSVSREKKESFPLTVTSAQKNPTAFYLCASRTPGRMNTEAFFGQGTRLTVV.

The CDR3 DNA reads TGTGCCACCAGTTTGGGAGGGGACAGGCTTCAAGAGACCCAGTACTTC. Protein: CATSLGGDRLQETQYF. The chain combines TRBV24-1 with TRBJ2-5; maybe TRBD1 (8 bases). Germline CDR1 KGHDR, CDR2 SFDVKD. Trimming left V 6 bases short and J 2 bases short, with 18 bases between. CDR3 length: 16 residues.

The V and J genes are TRBV5-4 and TRBJ1-1; D possibly corresponds to TRBD1 (6 bases). This CDR3 contains 14 residues. V was cut by 2 bases and J by 4 bases, with 12 bases left in between. The germline V gene has CDR1 SGHNT and CDR2 YYREEE (reference sequence). The CDR3 sequence is CASSFEGVGTEAFF. DNA for the CDR3: TGTGCCAGCAGCTTTGAGGGGGTAGGCACTGAAGCTTTCTTT.

The chain uses TRBV14 and TRBJ1-6; no clear D gene. V gave up 0 bases and J gave up 13 bases, with 13 bases separating them. Germline V CDR1 and CDR2: SGHDN, FVKESK. The CDR3 spans 14 residues. The CDR3 nucleotides read TGTGCCAGCAGCCAAGACGCCAGGTTTTATCCCCTCCACTTT. It specifies CASSQDARFYPLHF.

This clonotype was seen only a few times. The V and J genes are TRBV21-1 and TRBJ2-7; TRBD2, as called in the table, went unchecked against the DNA. TRBV21-1 has pseudogene status. CDR3 length equals 12 residues. The chain's CDR3 is CASSKVRTRKYF. The CDR3 DNA reads as TGTGCCAGCAGCAAAGTACGAACCCGCAAGTACTTC.

CDR3 amino acids: CATSATSVGHEQYF. For the CDR3, the DNA is TGTGCCACCAGCGCGACTAGCGTCGGCCACGAGCAGTACTTC. V and J are TRBV15 and TRBJ2-7; TRBD2 agrees at 8 bases. Germline V gives CDR1 LNHNV, CDR2 YYDKDF (reference sequence). This CDR3 has 14 amino acids. V was clipped by 5 bases and J by 5 bases; unmatched bases: 8.

The chain links TRBV20-1 to TRBJ1-3; D remains unclear. There are 10 residues in the CDR3. Germline assignment: CDR1 DFQATT and CDR2 SNEGSKA (reference sequence). The CDR3 sequence is CSAMENTIYF. CDR3 in DNA: TGCAGCGCAATGGAAAACACCATATATTTT.

The chain joins TRBV14 to TRBJ1-2; D gene ambiguous. Germline assignment: CDR1 SGHDN and CDR2 FVKESK. Trimming shortened V by 0 bases and J by 3 bases, and 11 bases separated the two germline ends. The CDR3 is 15 amino acids. The CDR3 is CASSQDLSDYYGYTF. As DNA, the CDR3 is TGTGCCAGCAGCCAAGATCTCAGTGATTACTATGGCTACACCTTC.

The chain combines TRBV6-1 with TRBJ2-5; 7 bases match TRBD2. Per the germline V gene, CDR1 is MNHNS and CDR2 is SASEGT. CDR3 length: 15 residues. Trimming removed 6 bases from V and 2 bases from J; junction bases left unmatched: 9. DNA of the CDR3: TGTGCCAGCAGCCCAGAGGGCGGGGGACAAGAGACCCAGTACTTC. Translating gives CASSPEGGGQETQYF.

This clonotype has more than one count but fewer than ten. The V call is TRBV20-1, the J call TRBJ2-1; no firm D call. Germline values: CDR1 DFQATT, CDR2 SNEGSKA (reference sequence). Trimming left V 5 bases short and J 5 bases short, with 7 bases between. The CDR3 is made up of 11 amino acids. DNA for the CDR3: TGCAGTGCTGTAGGAAACAATGAGCAGTTCTTC. Translated, it gives CSAVGNNEQFF.

The rearrangement uses TRBV19 and TRBJ2-5; 8 bases agree with TRBD1. The length of the CDR3 is 14 residues. J was trimmed by 5 bases and V by 6 bases; bases with no gene match: 8. Germline CDR1 is LNHDA and CDR2 is SQIVND (reference sequence). The CDR3: CASSLDRGRETQYF. For the CDR3, the DNA is TGTGCCAGTAGCCTCGACAGGGGTCGTGAGACCCAGTACTTC.

CDR3 loop: CASSGQGSSGANVLTF. CDR3 coding DNA: TGTGCCAGCAGCGGACAGGGATCCTCCGGGGCCAACGTCCTGACTTTC. V gene TRBV11-3 combines with J gene TRBJ2-6; 8 bases line up with TRBD1. V lost 5 bases and J lost 4; bases outside the gene matches: 7. CDR1 SGHNT and CDR2 YENEEA come from the germline V gene. This CDR3 has 16 residues.

CDR3 DNA: TGTGCCAGCACTTCCGGGACTAGCGGGACGAATGAGCAGTTCTTC. Encoded protein: CASTSGTSGTNEQFF. This chain uses TRBV25-1 with TRBJ2-1, with 13 bases identical to TRBD2. Germline CDR1 and CDR2: MGHDK and SYGVNS. The CDR3 loop spans 15 amino acids. Trimming took 7 bases from V and 7 from J; bases not matched to a gene: 7.

The chain couples TRBV19 to TRBJ2-3; 11 bases fit TRBD2. The germline gives CDR1 LNHDA, CDR2 SQIVND (reference sequence). Trimming took 6 bases from V and 6 from J; bases not matched to a gene: 5. CDR3 size: 14 residues. CDR3 sequence: CASRPSGRSDTQYF. The CDR3 nucleotides read TGTGCCAGTAGACCTAGCGGGAGGAGTGATACGCAGTATTTT.

The chain combines TRBV28 with TRBJ2-5; D gene unclear. Trimming left V 8 bases short and J 1 base short, with 14 bases between. The CDR3 sequence is 14 residues long. The V gene's germline CDR1 is MDHEN and CDR2 SYDVKM. The CDR3 DNA reads as TGTGCCAGCCTACCATTCGACGGCCAAGAGACCCAGTACTTC. Translation: CASLPFDGQETQYF.

This clonotype has more than one count but fewer than ten. V gene TRBV28 combines with J gene TRBJ2-3; 10 bases map to TRBD2. The CDR3 is made up of 15 amino acids. V was pared by 8 bases and J by 6 bases, with 11 bases of the junction left unmatched. Germline loops: CDR1 MDHEN, CDR2 SYDVKM. As DNA, the CDR3 is TGTGCCAGCCAAAGAATAGCGGGAGGCCCCGATACGCAGTATTTT. Protein sequence: CASQRIAGGPDTQYF. The full variable domain, in which reference TRBV28 and TRBJ2-3 provide the parts outside the CDR3, is DVKVTQSSRYLVKRTGEKVFLECVQDMDHENMFWYRQDPGLGLRLIYFSYDVKMKEKGDIPEGYSVSREKKERFSLILESASTNQTSMYLCASQRIAGGPDTQYFGPGTRLTVL.